This TCR beta chain was captured in a study of persistence of HIV-infected CD4 T cells (dated by TCRdb to about 2020). For the wider study: Participants had been on suppressive ART for a median of roughly 8 years. In the cross-participant TCR cluster analysis, under ten participants were included for CMV and 7 participants were included for Gag. The study isolated CMV- and HIV-1 Gag-responding CD4+ T cells from ART-treated individuals to examine antigen-driven clonal expansion of HIV-1-infected cells. Peripheral blood samples of up to about 200 mL were obtained at multiple time points, with the exception of a couple of participants, for whom leukapheresis was performed at a single time point. TCRbeta sequencing assessed the clonality of all cells in each sorted population, while proviral sequencing assessed the clonality of infected cells.

The sample holds one count of this clone. Its antigen remains undetermined. No much larger clone exists at a distance of one base, and base qualities are not known. The treatment or condition label for this specimen denotes: suppressive antiretroviral therapy. Lysates of CMV-infected fibroblasts were used at 10 ug/mL for cell stimulation. Responding CD4+ T cells were sorted by upregulation of both CD40 ligand and CD69. Participants were HIV-1-infected adults who started suppressive ART during chronic infection. For at least 4 years, the participants' plasma HIV-1 RNA had been undetectable, below 50 copies/mL. To be included, participants needed a CD4+ T cell count above 400 cells/uL and a positive CMV serology. Before stimulation, PBMCs were isolated using density centrifugation and then depleted of CD8+ T cells. CD8-depleted PBMCs were stimulated for 18 hours with anti-CD28/CD49d costimulation, CD40-blocking antibody and enfuvirtide to prevent new infections. Cell sorting was performed on a Beckman Coulter MoFlo Legacy or XDP sorter, and dead cells were excluded with propidium iodide. The QIAamp DNA Mini Kit was used for genomic DNA extraction from samples above one million cells, and the Quick-DNA Microprep Kit was used otherwise.

For CDR1 and CDR2, the germline V gene (reference sequence) lists SGHNT and YYREEE. Counted from cysteine to phenylalanine, this CDR3 has 14 amino acids. The only DNA kept is the CDR3, 42 bases in frame from the first base. V is reduced by 2 bases and J by 0 bases, leaving a spacing of 8 bases between them. Broader findings and caveats from the paper: Degenerate expanded CDR3beta sequences were enriched in antigen-responding cells, suggesting convergent selection of CD4+ responses to CMV and Gag. Significantly lower TCRbeta richness was observed in CMV- and Gag-responding cells than in anti-CD3/anti-CD28-responding cells, and higher oligoclonality was observed in CMV-responding cells than in CD3/CD28-stimulated and Gag-responding cells. Bulk TCR analyses could not be limited to the rare CMV-responding cells that actually contained HIV-1 proviruses. Few individuals were included in the study, and only a limited range of antigens was tested. TCR oligoclonality correlated with proviral oligoclonality within the same sorted populations.

The immunoSEQ hsTCRB assay version 4 in survey mode was used to sequence TCRbeta repertoires from genomic DNA. For TCRbeta sequencing, genomic DNA was diluted to 10 ng/uL, and up to about 1 ug was used per sample. The authors' pipeline ran thus. Analysis of the TCRbeta data was done in ImmunoSeq Analyzer 3.0, and diversity was computed on productive nucleotide rearrangements. Using the Immunarch R package, the improved Chao index served to estimate lower-bound TCR diversity and the Gini coefficient served to estimate clonality. Nucleotide rearrangements that differed but encoded the same CDR3beta amino acid sequence were counted as separate clonotypes. TCRbeta sequences significantly enriched in antigen-responding cells relative to anti-CD3/anti-CD28-activated cells were identified by differential abundance analysis. GLIPH2 grouped TCRs by predicted peptide-MHC specificity, both within each participant and across combined participant data sets. TCRdb took this table from immuneACCESS and kept in-frame rearrangements with V and J called. Such tables lack part of the clones; where checked against another copy, unresolved V genes explain under half of the gap, and the rest is unexplained. Clone size and V and J calls were adopted from that table, with D and trimming inferred from the DNA. The sample includes about 17,000 clones, with approximately 65% observed a single time. The ten largest clones add up to 7% to 10% of the sample.

Here the chain combines TRBV5-4 and TRBJ2-5, with TRBD2 perhaps the D gene, on 5 matching bases. The source was CD4+ T cells sorted from PBMCs after roughly 20-hour stimulation, collected from a patient who received antiretroviral therapy. The meaning of the sample's cell subset or site label: CD40L+CD69+ CD4 T cells responding to CMV lysate. The TCR sequence derives from an adult woman with HIV who was CMV-seropositive. CDR3 sequence: CASSFIGDQETQYF. The sequence in DNA is TGTGCCAGCAGCTTTATCGGGGACCAAGAGACCCAGTACTTC.